Shown below are 5 T cell receptor beta chains from a single sample sequenced in a study of blood T cells in healthy people across ages. Then a second PCR, running roughly 7 to 11 cycles, was carried out with a sample-barcoded 5' primer and a J-beta primer mix. TCRdb itself ran the 5' RACE reads through MiXCR, one entry per CDR3 protein. The table has approximately 810,000 distinct CDR3 sequences, about 28% seen once. The sequencing sample was made of blood. These TCRs come from a woman aged 80 or older in good health.

This clonotype was seen many times. CDR3: CASSEGPNSPLHF. The CDR3 DNA reads TGCGCCAGCAGCGAGGGTCCCAATTCACCCCTCCACTTT. V is TRBV5-1 and J is TRBJ1-6; unclear D gene. The CDR3 has 13 amino acids. Trimming took 4 bases from V and 7 from J, leaving 9 bases between them. Germline CDR1 reads SGHRS; CDR2 reads YFSETQ.

CDR3 sequence: CASKRVPGQGFGELFF. The CDR3 DNA is TGTGCCAGCAAACGGGTGCCGGGACAGGGTTTCGGGGAGCTGTTTTTT. The chain recombines TRBV6-1 with TRBJ2-2, with TRBD1 identical over 9 bases. The CDR3 covers 16 residues. Trimming took 7 bases from V and 7 from J; bases not matched to a gene: 13. Germline V gene lookup returns CDR1 MNHNS and CDR2 SASEGT.

The CDR3 is CASRSQLRGGETQYF. In nucleotides, the CDR3 is TGTGCCAGCAGGTCGCAGCTTAGGGGAGGAGAGACCCAGTACTTC. The rearrangement uses TRBV13 and TRBJ2-5, with D possibly TRBD2 on 6 matching bases. The germline V gene has CDR1 PRHDT and CDR2 FYEKMQ (reference sequence). Trimming left V 6 bases short and J 4 bases short, with 18 bases between. CDR3 size: 15 residues. The whole variable domain, filled in from reference TRBV13 and TRBJ2-5, reads AAGVIQSPRHLIKEKRETATLKCYPIPRHDTVYWYQQGPGQDPQFLISFYEKMQSDKGSIPDRFSAQQFSDYHSELNMSSLELGDSALYFCASRSQLRGGETQYFGPGTRLLVL.

Ten or more counts support this clonotype. V usage is TRBV12-3 or TRBV12-4 and J usage is TRBJ2-5; tentative D call: TRBD2 (6 bases). This CDR3 has 14 amino acids. V was trimmed by 1 base and J by 7 bases, leaving 13 bases between them. The CDR3, as DNA: TGTGCCAGCAGTTTAGGGCCGGCGGAGGGGACCCAGTACTTC. Its protein product is CASSLGPAEGTQYF.

Worth noting for this clonotype: A much larger clone sits a single nucleotide away, making a read error possible. The V call is TRBV4-3, the J call TRBJ2-5; no clear D gene. CDR3 length: 14 amino acids. In germline, CDR1 is LGHNA, CDR2 YSLEER. V was clipped by 0 bases and J by 11 bases, with 16 bases between them. CDR3 in DNA: TGCGCCAGCAGCCAAGACCACTCTACCAATGAGCAGTACTTC. Translation: CASSQDHSTNEQYF.